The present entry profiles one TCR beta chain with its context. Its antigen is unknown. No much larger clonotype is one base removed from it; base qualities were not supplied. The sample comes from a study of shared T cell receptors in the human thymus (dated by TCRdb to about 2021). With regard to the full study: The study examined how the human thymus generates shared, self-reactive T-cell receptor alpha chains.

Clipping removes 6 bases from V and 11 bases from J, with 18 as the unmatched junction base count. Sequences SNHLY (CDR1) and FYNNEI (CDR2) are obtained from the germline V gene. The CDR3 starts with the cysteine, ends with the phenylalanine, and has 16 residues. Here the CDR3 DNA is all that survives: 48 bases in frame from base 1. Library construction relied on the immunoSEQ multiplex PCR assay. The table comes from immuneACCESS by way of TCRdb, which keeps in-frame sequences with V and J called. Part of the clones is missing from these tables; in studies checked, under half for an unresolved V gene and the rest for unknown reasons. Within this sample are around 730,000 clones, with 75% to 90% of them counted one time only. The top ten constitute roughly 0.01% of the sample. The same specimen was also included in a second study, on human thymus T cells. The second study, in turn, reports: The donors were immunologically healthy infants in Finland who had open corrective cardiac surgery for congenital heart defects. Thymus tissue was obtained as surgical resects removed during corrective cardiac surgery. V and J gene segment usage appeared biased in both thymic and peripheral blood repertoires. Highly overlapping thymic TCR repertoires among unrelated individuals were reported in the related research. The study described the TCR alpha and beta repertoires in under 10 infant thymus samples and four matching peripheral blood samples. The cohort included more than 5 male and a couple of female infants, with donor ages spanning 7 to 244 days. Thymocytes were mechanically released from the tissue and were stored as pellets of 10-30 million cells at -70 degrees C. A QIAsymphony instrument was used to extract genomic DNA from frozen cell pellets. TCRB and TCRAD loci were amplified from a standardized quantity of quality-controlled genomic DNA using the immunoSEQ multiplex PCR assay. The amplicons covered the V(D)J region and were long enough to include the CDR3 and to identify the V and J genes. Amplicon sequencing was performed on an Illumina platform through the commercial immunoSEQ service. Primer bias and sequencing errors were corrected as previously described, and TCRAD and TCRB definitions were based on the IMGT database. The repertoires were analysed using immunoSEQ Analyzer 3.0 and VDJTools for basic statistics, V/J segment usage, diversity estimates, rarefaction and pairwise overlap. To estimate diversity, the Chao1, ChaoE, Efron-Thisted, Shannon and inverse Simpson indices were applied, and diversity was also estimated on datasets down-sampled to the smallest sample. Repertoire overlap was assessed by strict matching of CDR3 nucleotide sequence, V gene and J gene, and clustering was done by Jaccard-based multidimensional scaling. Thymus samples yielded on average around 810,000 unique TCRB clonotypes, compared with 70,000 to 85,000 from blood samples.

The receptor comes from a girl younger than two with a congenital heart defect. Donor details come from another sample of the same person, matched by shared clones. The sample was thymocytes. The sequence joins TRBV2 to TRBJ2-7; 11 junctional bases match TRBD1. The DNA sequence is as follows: TGTGCCAGCAGCAACCTAAAGGACAGGGGGCGCAATAGGGAGTACTTC. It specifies CASSNLKDRGRNREYF. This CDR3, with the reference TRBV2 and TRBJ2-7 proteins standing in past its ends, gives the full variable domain EPEVTQTPSHQVTQMGQEVILRCVPISNHLYFYWYRQILGQKVEFLVSFYNNEISEKSEIFDDQFSVERPDGSNFTLKIRSTKLEDSAMYFCASSNLKDRGRNREYFGPGTRLTVT.